The sample holds a few counts of the clone carrying this TCR beta chain. This entry belongs to a study of shared clonotypes between healthy human individuals. Looking at the study overall: Samples came from a couple of female and a few male donors aged 18 to 49.

Per the authors' pipeline: Junction-only immunoSEQ data arrived without quality scores, meaning filtering differed. Data came from immunoSEQ multiplex PCR; TCRdb stores just in-frame clones and leaves some out. Clonal size and the V and J genes are those of that table, whereas D and trimming came from the DNA. The data show about 1.1 million clones, around three quarters seen once. The TCR originated in a man aged 18-30 years in good health. Some clones in this sample may be carry-over from other donors' samples. The source material was memory CD4+ T cells from PBMCs. Noted subset: CD45RA-negative fraction.

CDR3 sequence (DNA): TGTGCCACCAGTTCTAGCGTCTTTAGCACAGATACGCAGTATTTT. Translation: CATSSSVFSTDTQYF. The chain joins TRBV15 to TRBJ2-3, with D perhaps matching TRBD2 (6 bases). Trimming took 6 bases from V and 0 from J, leaving 13 bases between them. This CDR3 region has 15 residues. Germline-derived CDR1 and CDR2 are LNHNV and YYDKDF (reference sequence).